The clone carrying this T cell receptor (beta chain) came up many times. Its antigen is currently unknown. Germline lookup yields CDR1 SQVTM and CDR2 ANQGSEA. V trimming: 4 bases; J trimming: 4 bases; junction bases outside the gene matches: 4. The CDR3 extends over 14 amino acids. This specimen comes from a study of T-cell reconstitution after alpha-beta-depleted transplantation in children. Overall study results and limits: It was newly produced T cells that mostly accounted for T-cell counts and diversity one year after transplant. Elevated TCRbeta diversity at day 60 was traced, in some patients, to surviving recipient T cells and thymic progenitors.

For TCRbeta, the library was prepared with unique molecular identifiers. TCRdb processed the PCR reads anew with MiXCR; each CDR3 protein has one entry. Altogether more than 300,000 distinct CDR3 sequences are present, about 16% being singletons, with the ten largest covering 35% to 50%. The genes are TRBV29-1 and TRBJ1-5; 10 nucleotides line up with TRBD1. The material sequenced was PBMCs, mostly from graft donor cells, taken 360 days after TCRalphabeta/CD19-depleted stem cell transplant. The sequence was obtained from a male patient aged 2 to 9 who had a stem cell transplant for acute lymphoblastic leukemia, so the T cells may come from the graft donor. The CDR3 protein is CSVAGTGANQPQHF. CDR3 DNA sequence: TGCAGCGTTGCCGGGACAGGGGCTAATCAGCCCCAGCATTTT.